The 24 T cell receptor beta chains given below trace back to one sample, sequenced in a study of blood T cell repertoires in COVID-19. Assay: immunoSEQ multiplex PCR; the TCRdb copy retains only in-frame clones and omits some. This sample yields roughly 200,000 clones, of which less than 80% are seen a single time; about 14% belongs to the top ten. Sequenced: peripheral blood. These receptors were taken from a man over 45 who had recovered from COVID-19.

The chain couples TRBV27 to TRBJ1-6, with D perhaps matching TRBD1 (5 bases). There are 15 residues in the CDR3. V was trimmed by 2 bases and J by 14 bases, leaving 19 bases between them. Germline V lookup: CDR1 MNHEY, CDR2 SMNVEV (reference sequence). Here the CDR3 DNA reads TGTGCCAGCAGTTTAGCAGGGCACAAACTCTCAACCCTCCACTTT. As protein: CASSLAGHKLSTLHF.

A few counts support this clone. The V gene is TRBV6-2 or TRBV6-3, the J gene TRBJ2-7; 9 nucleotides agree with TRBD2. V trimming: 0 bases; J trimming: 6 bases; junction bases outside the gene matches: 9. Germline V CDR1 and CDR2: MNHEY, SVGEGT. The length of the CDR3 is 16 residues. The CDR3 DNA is TGTGCCAGCAGTTACTCGGCTAGCGGGATAGGGGGCGAGCAGTACTTC. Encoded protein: CASSYSASGIGGEQYF.

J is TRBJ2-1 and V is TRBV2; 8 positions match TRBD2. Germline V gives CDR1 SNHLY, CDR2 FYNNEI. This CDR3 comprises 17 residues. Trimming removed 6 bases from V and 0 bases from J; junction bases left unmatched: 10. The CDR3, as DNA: TGTGCCAGCAGGATCCCTTGGGGGACTAGCTCCTACAATGAGCAGTTCTTC. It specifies CASRIPWGTSSYNEQFF.

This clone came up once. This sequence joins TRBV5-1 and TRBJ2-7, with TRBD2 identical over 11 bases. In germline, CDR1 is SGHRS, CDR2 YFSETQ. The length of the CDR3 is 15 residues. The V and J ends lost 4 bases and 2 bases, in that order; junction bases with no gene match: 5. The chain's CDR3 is CASSLLAGATYEQYF. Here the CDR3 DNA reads TGCGCCAGCAGCCTACTAGCGGGAGCGACCTACGAGCAGTACTTC.

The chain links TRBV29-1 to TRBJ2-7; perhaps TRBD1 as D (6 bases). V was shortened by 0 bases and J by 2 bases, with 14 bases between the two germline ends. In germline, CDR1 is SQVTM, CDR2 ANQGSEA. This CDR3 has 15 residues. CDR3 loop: CSVEDLRTETYEQYF. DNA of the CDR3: TGCAGCGTTGAAGATTTACGGACAGAAACCTACGAGCAGTACTTC.

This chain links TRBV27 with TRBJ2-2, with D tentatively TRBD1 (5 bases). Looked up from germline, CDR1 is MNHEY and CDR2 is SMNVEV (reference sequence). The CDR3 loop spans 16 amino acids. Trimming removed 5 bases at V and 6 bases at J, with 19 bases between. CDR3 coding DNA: TGTGCCAGCAGTCCGGTCTCCAACCTAGGGGCCGGGGAGCTGTTTTTT. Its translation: CASSPVSNLGAGELFF.

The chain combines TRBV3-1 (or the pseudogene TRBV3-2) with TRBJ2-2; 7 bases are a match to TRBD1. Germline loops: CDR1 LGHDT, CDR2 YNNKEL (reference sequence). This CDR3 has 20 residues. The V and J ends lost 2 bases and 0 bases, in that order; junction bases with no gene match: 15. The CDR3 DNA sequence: TGTGCCAGCAGCCAACGTATAAGGACAGGATTGCCCTCGAACACCGGGGAGCTGTTTTTT. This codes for CASSQRIRTGLPSNTGELFF.

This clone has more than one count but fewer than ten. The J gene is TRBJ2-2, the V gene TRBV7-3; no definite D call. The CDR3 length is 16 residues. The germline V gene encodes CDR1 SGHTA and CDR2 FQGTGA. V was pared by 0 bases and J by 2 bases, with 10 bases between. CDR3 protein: CASSLTRLENTGELFF. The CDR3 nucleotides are TGTGCCAGCAGCTTAACCCGACTGGAAAACACCGGGGAGCTGTTTTTT.

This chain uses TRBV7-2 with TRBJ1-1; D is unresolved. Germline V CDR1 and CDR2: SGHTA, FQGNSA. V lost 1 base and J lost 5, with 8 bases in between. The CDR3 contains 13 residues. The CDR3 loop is CASSLEPWTEAFF. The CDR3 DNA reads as TGTGCCAGCAGCTTAGAGCCGTGGACTGAAGCTTTCTTT.

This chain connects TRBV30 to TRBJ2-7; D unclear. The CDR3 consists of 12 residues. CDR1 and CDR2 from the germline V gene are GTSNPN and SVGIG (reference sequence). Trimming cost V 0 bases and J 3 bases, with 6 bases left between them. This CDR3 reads CAWSVTSYEQYF. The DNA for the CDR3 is TGTGCCTGGAGTGTAACGAGCTACGAGCAGTACTTC.

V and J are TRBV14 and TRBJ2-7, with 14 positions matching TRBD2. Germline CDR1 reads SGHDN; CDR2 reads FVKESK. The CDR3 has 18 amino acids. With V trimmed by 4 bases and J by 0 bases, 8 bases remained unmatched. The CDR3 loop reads CASSLGRTSGRHSYEQYF. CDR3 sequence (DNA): TGTGCCAGCAGCCTCGGAAGGACTAGCGGGAGGCACTCCTACGAGCAGTACTTC.

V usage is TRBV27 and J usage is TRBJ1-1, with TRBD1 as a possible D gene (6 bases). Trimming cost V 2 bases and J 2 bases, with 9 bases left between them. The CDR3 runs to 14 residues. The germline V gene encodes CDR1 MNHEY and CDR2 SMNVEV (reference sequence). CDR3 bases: TGTGCCAGCAGTTTAGGACAGTATAACACTGAAGCTTTCTTT. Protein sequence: CASSLGQYNTEAFF.

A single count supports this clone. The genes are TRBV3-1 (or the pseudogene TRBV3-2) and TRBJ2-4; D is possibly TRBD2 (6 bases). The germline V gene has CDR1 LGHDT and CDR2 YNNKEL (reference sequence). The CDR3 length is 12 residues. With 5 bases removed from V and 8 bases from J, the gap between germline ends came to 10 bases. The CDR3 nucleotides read TGTGCCAGCAGCGGGACTGGCGACATTCAGTACTTC. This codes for CASSGTGDIQYF.

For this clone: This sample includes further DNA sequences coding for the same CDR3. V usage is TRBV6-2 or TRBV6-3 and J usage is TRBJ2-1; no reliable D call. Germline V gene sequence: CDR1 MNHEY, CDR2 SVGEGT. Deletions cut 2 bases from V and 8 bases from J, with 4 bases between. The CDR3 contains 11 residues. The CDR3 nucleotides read TGTGCCAGCAGTTACATCGATGAGCAGTTCTTC. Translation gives CASSYIDEQFF.

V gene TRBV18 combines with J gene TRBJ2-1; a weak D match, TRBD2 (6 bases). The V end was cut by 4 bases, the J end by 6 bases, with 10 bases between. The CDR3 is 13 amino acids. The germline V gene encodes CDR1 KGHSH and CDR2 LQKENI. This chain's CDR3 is CASSLGTGNEQFF. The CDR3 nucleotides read TGTGCCAGCTCACTAGGGACTGGCAATGAGCAGTTCTTC.

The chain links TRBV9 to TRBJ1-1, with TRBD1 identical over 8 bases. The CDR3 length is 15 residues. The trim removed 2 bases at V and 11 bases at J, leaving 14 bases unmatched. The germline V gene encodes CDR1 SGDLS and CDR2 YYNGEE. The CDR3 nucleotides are TGTGCCAGCAGCGTCTCCCCGGGACAGGTAGTGGAGGCTTTCTTT. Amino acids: CASSVSPGQVVEAFF.

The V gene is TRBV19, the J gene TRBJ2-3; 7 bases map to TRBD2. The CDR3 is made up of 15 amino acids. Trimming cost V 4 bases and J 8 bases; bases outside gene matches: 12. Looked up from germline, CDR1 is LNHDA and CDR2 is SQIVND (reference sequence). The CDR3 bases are TGTGCCAGTAGTACTCCCGGGGGGTTTCGCGTTACGCAGTATTTT. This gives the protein CASSTPGGFRVTQYF.

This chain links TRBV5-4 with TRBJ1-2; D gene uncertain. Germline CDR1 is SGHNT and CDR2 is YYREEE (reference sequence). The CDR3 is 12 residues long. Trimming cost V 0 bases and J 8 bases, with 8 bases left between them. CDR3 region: CASSLVSGGYTF. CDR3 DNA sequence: TGTGCCAGCAGCTTGGTGTCGGGGGGCTACACCTTC. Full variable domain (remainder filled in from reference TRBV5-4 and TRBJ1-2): ETGVTQSPTHLIKTRGQQVTLRCSSQSGHNTVSWYQQALGQGPQFIFQYYREEENGRGNFPPRFSGLQFPNYSSELNVNALELDDSALYLCASSLVSGGYTFGSGTRLTVV.

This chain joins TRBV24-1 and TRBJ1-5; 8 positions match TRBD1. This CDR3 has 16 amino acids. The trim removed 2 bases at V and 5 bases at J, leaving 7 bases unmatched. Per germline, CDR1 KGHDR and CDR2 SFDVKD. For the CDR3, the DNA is TGTGCCACCAGTGATTATCGGACAGGGTTCGATCAGCCCCAGCATTTT. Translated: CATSDYRTGFDQPQHF.

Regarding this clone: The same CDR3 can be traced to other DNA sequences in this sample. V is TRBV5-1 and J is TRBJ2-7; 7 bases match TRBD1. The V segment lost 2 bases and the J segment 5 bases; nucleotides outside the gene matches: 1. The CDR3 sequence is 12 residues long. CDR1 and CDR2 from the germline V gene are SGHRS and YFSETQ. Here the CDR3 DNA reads TGCGCCAGCAGCTTAGGACAGGACGAGCAGTACTTC. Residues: CASSLGQDEQYF.

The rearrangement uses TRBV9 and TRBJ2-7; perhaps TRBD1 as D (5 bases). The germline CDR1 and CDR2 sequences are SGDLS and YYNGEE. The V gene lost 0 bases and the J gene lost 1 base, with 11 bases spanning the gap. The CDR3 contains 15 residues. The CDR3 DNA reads TGTGCCAGCAGCGTAGGCGCTCAGGGATCCTACGAGCAGTACTTC. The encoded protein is CASSVGAQGSYEQYF.

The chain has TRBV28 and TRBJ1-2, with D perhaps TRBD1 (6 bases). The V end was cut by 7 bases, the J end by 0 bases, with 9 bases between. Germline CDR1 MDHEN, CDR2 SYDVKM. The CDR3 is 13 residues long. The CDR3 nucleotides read TGTGCCAGCAATGACAGGCCTAACTATGGCTACACCTTC. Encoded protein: CASNDRPNYGYTF.

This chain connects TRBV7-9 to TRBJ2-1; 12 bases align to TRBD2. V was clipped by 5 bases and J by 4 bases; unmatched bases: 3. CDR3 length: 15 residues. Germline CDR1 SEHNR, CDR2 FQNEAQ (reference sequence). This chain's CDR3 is CASSQTSGGYNEQFF. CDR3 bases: TGTGCCAGCAGCCAAACTAGCGGGGGGTACAATGAGCAGTTCTTC. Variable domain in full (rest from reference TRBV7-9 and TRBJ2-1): DTGVSQNPRHKITKRGQNVTFRCDPISEHNRLYWYRQTLGQGPEFLTYFQNEAQLEKSRLLSDRFSAERPKGSFSTLEIQRTEQGDSAMYLCASSQTSGGYNEQFFGPGTRLTVL.

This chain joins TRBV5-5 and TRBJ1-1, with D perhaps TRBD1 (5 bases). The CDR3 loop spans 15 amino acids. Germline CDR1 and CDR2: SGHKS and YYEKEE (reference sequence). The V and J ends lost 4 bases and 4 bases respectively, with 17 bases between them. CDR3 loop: CASSALDSRTTEAFF. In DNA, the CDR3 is TGTGCCAGCAGCGCCCTAGACAGTAGGACCACTGAAGCTTTCTTT.